Included here is one TCR beta chain sequence, with context. As yet, its antigen is unknown. The CDR3 runs to 17 residues. With 3 bases clipped from V and 4 bases from J, the junction kept 13 bases outside the gene matches. The germline V gene has CDR1 DFQATT and CDR2 SNEGSKA (reference sequence). TCRdb recomputed calls from the 5' RACE reads with MiXCR, one row per CDR3 protein. The table has over 600,000 distinct CDR3 sequences, 21% seen once; the top ten hold around 4.4%. The data originate from a study of identical twins. General study points: The study reached conclusions through statistical analysis that was cross-sectional, not following the same donors.

The sample was also reused in another study, on T cells expressing NK-cell markers.

The rearrangement uses TRBV20-1 and TRBJ2-1; 9 positions agree with TRBD2. The TCR sequence derives from a woman younger than 30 in good health. Material: PBMCs. The CDR3 reads CSARPLASGVHYNEQFF. In DNA form, the CDR3 reads TGCAGTGCTAGGCCCCTTGCTAGCGGGGTGCATTACAATGAGCAGTTCTTC.